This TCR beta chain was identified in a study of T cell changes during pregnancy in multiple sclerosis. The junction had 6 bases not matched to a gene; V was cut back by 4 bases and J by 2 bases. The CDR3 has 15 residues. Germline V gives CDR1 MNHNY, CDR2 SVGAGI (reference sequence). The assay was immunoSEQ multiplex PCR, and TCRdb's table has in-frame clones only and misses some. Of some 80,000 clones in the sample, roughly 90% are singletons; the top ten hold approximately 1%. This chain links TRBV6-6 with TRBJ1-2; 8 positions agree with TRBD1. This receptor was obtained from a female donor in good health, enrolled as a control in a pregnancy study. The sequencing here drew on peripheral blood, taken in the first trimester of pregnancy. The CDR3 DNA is TGTGCCAGCAGTTTCGTCGGACAGGGAAACTATGGCTACACCTTC. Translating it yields CASSFVGQGNYGYTF.